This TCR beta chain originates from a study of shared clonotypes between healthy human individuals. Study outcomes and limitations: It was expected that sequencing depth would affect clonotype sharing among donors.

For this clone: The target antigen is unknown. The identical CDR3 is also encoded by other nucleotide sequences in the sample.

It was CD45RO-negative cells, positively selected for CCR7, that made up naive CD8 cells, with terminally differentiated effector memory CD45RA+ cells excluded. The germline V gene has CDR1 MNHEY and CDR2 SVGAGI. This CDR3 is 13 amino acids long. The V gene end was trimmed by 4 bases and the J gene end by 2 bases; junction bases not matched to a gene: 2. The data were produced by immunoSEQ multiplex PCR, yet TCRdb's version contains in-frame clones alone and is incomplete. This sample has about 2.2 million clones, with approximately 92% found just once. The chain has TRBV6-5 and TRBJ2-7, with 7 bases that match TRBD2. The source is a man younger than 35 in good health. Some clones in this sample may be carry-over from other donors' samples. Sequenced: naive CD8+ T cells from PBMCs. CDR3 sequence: CASSSSGPYEQYF. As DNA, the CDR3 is TGTGCCAGCAGTTCTAGCGGCCCCTACGAGCAGTACTTC.